One sample yielded the 5 T cell receptor beta chains listed below, sequenced in a study of vaccination and CD4 T cells after COVID-19. The treatment is: approximately 11-day PBMC culture with coronavirus spike peptide pools or control peptides (ViraFEST assay). The antigens these receptors bind are not known. Sequencing of DNA taken from cultured CD4+ T cells relied on the Oncomine TCR Beta short-read assay. TCRdb fed the PCR reads into MiXCR, producing one record per CDR3 protein. The sample includes 8,500 to 9,500 distinct CDR3 sequences, approximately 58% seen only once; the top ten take 9.5% to 15%. The starting material was cultured CD4+ T cells from blood, obtained after SARS-CoV-2 vaccination. The receptors shown here come from a human donor with COVID-19.

The rearrangement uses TRBV30 and TRBJ2-7, with 7 bases aligning to TRBD2. Per germline, CDR1 GTSNPN and CDR2 SVGIG (reference sequence). The CDR3 extends over 15 amino acids. The V segment lost 2 bases and the J segment 7 bases; nucleotides outside the gene matches: 14. The CDR3 nucleotides read TGTGCCTGGAGTCCCCACGGGGGGTCGTCCTGGGAGCAGTACTTC. Its translation is CAWSPHGGSSWEQYF.

The chain recombines TRBV11-2 with TRBJ2-5, with 9 bases fitting TRBD1. Germline CDR1 SGHAT, CDR2 FQNNGV. Trimming at V came to 8 bases and at J to 1 base, leaving 14 bases not matched to a gene. There are 17 residues in the CDR3. In nucleotides, the CDR3 is TGTGCCAGCCGAGATGGGAAACAGGGGGCGATCCAAGAGACCCAGTACTTC. It codes for CASRDGKQGAIQETQYF.

In this sample, this clonotype turned up a few times. The CDR3 DNA follows: TGCAGTGCTGGAACGGGACAGGGGTTAAATTCACCCCTCCACTTT. Protein: CSAGTGQGLNSPLHF. The chain is built from TRBV20-1 and TRBJ1-6, with TRBD1 identical over 10 bases. The germline V gene has CDR1 DFQATT and CDR2 SNEGSKA (reference sequence). V was clipped by 5 bases and J by 7 bases; unmatched bases: 8. This CDR3 spans 15 amino acids.

In DNA, the CDR3 is TGCAGCGTTGTTGGGGCCGGGGCTGGCTACACCTTC. This translates into CSVVGAGAGYTF. V usage is TRBV29-1 and J usage is TRBJ1-2; D possibly corresponds to TRBD1 (5 bases). V dropped 4 bases and J dropped 7 bases, with 13 bases sitting between them. The germline V gene encodes CDR1 SQVTM and CDR2 ANQGSEA. The CDR3 is made up of 12 amino acids. Filled out from reference TRBV29-1 and TRBJ1-2, the complete variable domain reads SAVISQKPSRDICQRGTSLTIQCQVDSQVTMMFWYRQQPGQSLTLIATANQGSEATYESGFVIDKFPISRPNLTFSTLTVSNMSPEDSSIYLCSVVGAGAGYTFGSGTRLTVV.

This clonotype was detected a few times. The chain couples TRBV7-2 to TRBJ1-2; possible D gene TRBD1, 6 bases. The germline V and J ends were trimmed by 3 bases and 8 bases, with 13 bases remaining between them. CDR1 and CDR2 (germline): SGHTA, FQGNSA. CDR3 length: 13 residues. The CDR3 sequence: CASSFTGQRGYTF. The CDR3 region has the DNA TGTGCCAGCAGCTTTACAGGGCAGAGAGGCTACACCTTC.